The 32 T cell receptor beta chains given below trace back to one sample, sequenced in a study of cytomegalovirus exposure and HLA in healthy donors. A multiplex PCR was run with 60 Vbeta primers and 13 Jbeta primers. Only in-frame clones appear in the TCRdb table, and some are missing; sequencing was by immunoSEQ multiplex PCR. The table lists about 150,000 clones, more than 75% of them singletons. The specimen was PBMCs. The origin of the receptors is a woman aged 40 to 50 in good health and CMV-seropositive.

The CDR3 bases are TGTGCCAGCAGTGAGTTCCGGGGGAAATGGTATGGCTACACCTTC. Protein: CASSEFRGKWYGYTF. J is TRBJ1-2 and V is TRBV5-6; the D gene is possibly TRBD1 (5 bases). CDR3 length: 15 residues. Germline V gene lookup returns CDR1 SGHDT and CDR2 YYEEEE. V shed 5 bases and J shed 5 bases, with 19 bases lying between them.

The chain joins TRBV6-5 to TRBJ1-1, with D possibly being TRBD1 (5 bases). This CDR3 contains 14 residues. Germline-derived CDR1 and CDR2 are MNHEY and SVGAGI. Trimming removed 3 bases at V and 2 bases at J, with 10 bases between. The CDR3 loop reads CASSYVGPNTEAFF. The CDR3 coding sequence is TGTGCCAGCAGTTATGTGGGGCCCAACACTGAAGCTTTCTTT.

Worth noting for this clone: Relative to the germline gene, one junction end is altered; a read error may explain this. The chain recombines TRBV7-7 with TRBJ2-2; D perhaps matches TRBD2 (6 bases). The CDR3 length is 19 residues. The germline gives CDR1 SSHAT, CDR2 FNYEAQ (reference sequence). The CDR3 DNA reads TGTGCTAGCAGCTTAAATCTCGCGGCGGGACGGCGGAACACCGGGGAGCTGTTTTTT. It translates to CASSLNLAAGRRNTGELFF.

The CDR3 reads CASRRQESNQPQHF. CDR3 nucleotide sequence: TGTGCCAGCAGGAGACAGGAGAGCAATCAGCCCCAGCATTTT. The chain has TRBV28 and TRBJ1-5; D is possibly TRBD1 (6 bases). CDR1 and CDR2 (germline): MDHEN, SYDVKM. V lost 6 bases to trimming and J lost 1 base, with 10 bases between them. CDR3 length: 14 amino acids.

V is TRBV29-1 and J is TRBJ1-2; 9 bases agree with TRBD1. This CDR3 spans 16 amino acids. V shed 4 bases, J shed 4 bases, and the junction held 13 bases outside the gene matches. Germline CDR1 is SQVTM and CDR2 is ANQGSEA. The CDR3 here is CSVGGTGTEDGYGYTF. CDR3 DNA: TGCAGCGTTGGTGGGACAGGGACCGAGGATGGCTATGGCTACACCTTC.

V gene TRBV18 combines with J gene TRBJ2-5; 9 nucleotides agree with TRBD2. Trimming took 3 bases from V and 1 from J; bases not matched to a gene: 9. This CDR3 spans 17 amino acids. Germline V gene data show CDR1 as KGHSH and CDR2 as LQKENI. The CDR3 coding sequence is TGTGCCAGCTCACCCCTTCCTAGCGGGATGAGCCAAGAGACCCAGTACTTC. The encoded protein is CASSPLPSGMSQETQYF.

The chain is built from TRBV4-2 and TRBJ2-3, with 7 bases fitting TRBD2. Per germline, CDR1 LGHNA and CDR2 YNFKEQ. Trimming removed 6 bases from V and 3 bases from J; junction bases left unmatched: 12. The length of the CDR3 is 16 residues. CDR3 region: CASSRSSGMGTDTQYF. CDR3 nucleotides: TGTGCCAGCAGTCGATCCAGCGGGATGGGGACAGATACGCAGTATTTT.

The table lists this clone with a count of one. This chain connects TRBV28 to TRBJ2-4; 12 nucleotides agree with TRBD2. Germline CDR1 MDHEN, CDR2 SYDVKM. J lost 0 bases, V lost 7 bases, and 7 bases had no gene match. CDR3 length equals 17 residues. CDR3 protein: CASTRTSGVIAKNIQYF. Written as DNA, the CDR3 is TGTGCCAGCACTAGGACTAGCGGGGTAATAGCCAAAAACATTCAGTACTTC.

V is TRBV6-1 and J is TRBJ1-5, with D hard to call. The germline V gene encodes CDR1 MNHNS and CDR2 SASEGT. V was trimmed by 4 bases and J by 0 bases, leaving 16 bases between them. This CDR3 contains 17 residues. The DNA of the CDR3 is TGTGCCAGCAGTGTCAGGCAGAGGACTAATAGCAATCAGCCCCAGCATTTT. Its protein product is CASSVRQRTNSNQPQHF.

The gene calls are TRBV19 and TRBJ2-5; D may be TRBD1 (5 bases). Per the germline V gene, CDR1 is LNHDA and CDR2 is SQIVND (reference sequence). CDR3 size: 16 residues. The V gene lost 3 bases and the J gene lost 5 bases, with 19 bases spanning the gap. The CDR3 nucleotides are TGTGCCAGTAGTATGACGGTCCAGGGAATATGGGAGACCCAGTACTTC. Encoded protein: CASSMTVQGIWETQYF.

The gene calls are TRBV7-6 and TRBJ1-3; 7 nucleotides line up with TRBD1. The germline V gene encodes CDR1 SGHVS and CDR2 FNYEAQ. This CDR3 region has 17 residues. J gave up 4 bases and V 1 base, and 10 bases lay outside the gene matches. The CDR3 loop reads CASSLVASETGGNTIYF. CDR3 coding DNA: TGTGCCAGCAGCTTAGTGGCCTCTGAGACAGGGGGAAACACCATATATTTT.

This CDR3 is CSAPRVGKLFF. CDR3 in DNA: TGCAGTGCTCCCCGAGTCGGGAAACTGTTTTTT. The V call is TRBV20-1, the J call TRBJ1-4; D is unresolved. V lost 5 bases, J lost 11 bases, and 12 bases lay in between. The CDR3 has 11 amino acids. The germline V gene encodes CDR1 DFQATT and CDR2 SNEGSKA (reference sequence).

The chain is built from TRBV30 and TRBJ2-7; D perhaps matches TRBD1 (5 bases). Trimming removed 0 bases from V and 6 bases from J, with 9 bases in between. This CDR3 comprises 12 residues. Germline V lookup: CDR1 GTSNPN, CDR2 SVGIG (reference sequence). The CDR3 DNA sequence: TGTGCCTGGAGTGTAGGGGCTGCCGAGCAGTACTTC. Protein: CAWSVGAAEQYF.

The V and J genes are TRBV2 and TRBJ2-6, with TRBD1 matching over 7 bases. CDR1 is SNHLY, CDR2 FYNNEI, per germline. CDR3 length equals 17 residues. V dropped 3 bases and J dropped 0; count of bases not matched to a gene: 5. CDR3 bases: TGTGCCAGCAGTGACCCCAGGGGGTACTCTGGGGCCAACGTCCTGACTTTC. Amino acid sequence: CASSDPRGYSGANVLTF.

The V call is TRBV29-1, the J call TRBJ1-1; 9 bases match TRBD1. Trimming cost V 7 bases and J 6 bases; bases outside gene matches: 9. There are 13 residues in the CDR3. Germline V CDR1 and CDR2: SQVTM, ANQGSEA. DNA of the CDR3: TGCAGCGCAGTTAAACAGGGGGCCGCTGAAGCTTTCTTT. It specifies CSAVKQGAAEAFF.

This chain connects TRBV28 to TRBJ1-6; 9 positions match TRBD1. The CDR3 extends over 15 amino acids. J gave up 7 bases and V 6 bases, and 7 bases lay outside the gene matches. The germline V gene encodes CDR1 MDHEN and CDR2 SYDVKM. The CDR3 here is CASRTRDRANSPLHF. CDR3 bases: TGTGCCAGCAGAACCCGGGACAGGGCAAATTCACCCCTCCACTTT.

The V call is TRBV5-4, the J call TRBJ2-5; 11 nucleotides agree with TRBD2. V shed 3 bases and J 5 bases; nucleotides not matched to a gene: 3. Germline V lookup: CDR1 SGHNT, CDR2 YYREEE (reference sequence). The CDR3 has 14 residues. The CDR3 spells CASSSLAGVETQYF. CDR3 bases: TGTGCCAGCAGCTCACTAGCGGGAGTGGAGACCCAGTACTTC.

The chain recombines TRBV30 with TRBJ2-7; 10 bases are shared with TRBD2. The germline V gene has CDR1 GTSNPN and CDR2 SVGIG (reference sequence). With V trimmed by 0 bases and J by 6 bases, 2 bases remained unmatched. This CDR3 contains 13 residues. The DNA for the CDR3 is TGTGCCTGGAGTGTAGCGGGAGGGCGCGAGCAGTACTTC. It specifies CAWSVAGGREQYF.

This chain links TRBV30 with TRBJ2-7; perhaps TRBD1 as D (5 bases). CDR3 length: 15 residues. Germline CDR1 GTSNPN, CDR2 SVGIG (reference sequence). Trimming shortened V by 0 bases and J by 2 bases, and 14 bases separated the two germline ends. DNA for the CDR3: TGTGCCTGGAGTGTACATGAGACAGCCACCTACGAGCAGTACTTC. It encodes CAWSVHETATYEQYF.

The V call is TRBV7-3, the J call TRBJ2-5; 9 bases agree with TRBD1. Trimming took 5 bases from V and 5 from J; bases not matched to a gene: 9. CDR1 is SGHTA and CDR2 is FQGTGA in the germline V gene. The CDR3 sequence is 15 residues long. The CDR3 protein is CASSPQGARGETQYF. Written as DNA, the CDR3 is TGTGCCAGCAGCCCACAGGGGGCGAGGGGGGAGACCCAGTACTTC.

The chain combines TRBV29-1 with TRBJ1-2; the D is unclear. CDR3 length equals 13 residues. V lost 7 bases to trimming and J lost 3 bases, with 15 bases between them. Germline V gene lookup returns CDR1 SQVTM and CDR2 ANQGSEA. CDR3 residues: CSATPSGDYGYTF. The CDR3 DNA reads TGCAGCGCCACCCCTTCGGGAGACTATGGCTACACCTTC.

This chain joins TRBV6-1 and TRBJ1-2; 7 nucleotides match TRBD1. CDR1 is MNHNS and CDR2 is SASEGT in the germline V gene. The CDR3 contains 13 residues. The trim removed 2 bases at V and 3 bases at J, leaving 0 bases unmatched. CDR3: CASSEQGDYGYTF. CDR3 nucleotides: TGTGCCAGCAGTGAACAGGGGGACTATGGCTACACCTTC.

The CDR3 DNA reads as TGCGCCAGCAGCTCCCCCGGACAGATCTACGAGCAGTACTTC. Translating it yields CASSSPGQIYEQYF. The chain employs TRBV5-1 and TRBJ2-7; D might be TRBD1 (6 bases). The V gene lost 3 bases and the J gene lost 3 bases, with 13 bases spanning the gap. Looked up from germline, CDR1 is SGHRS and CDR2 is YFSETQ. The CDR3 contains 14 residues.

Comments on this clone: The same CDR3 arises from other DNA sequences in this sample as well. J is TRBJ1-4 and V is TRBV7-9; 9 bases match TRBD1. Germline V gene sequence: CDR1 SEHNR, CDR2 FQNEAQ (reference sequence). This CDR3 region has 16 residues. Trimming cost V 1 base and J 7 bases; bases outside gene matches: 7. In DNA form, the CDR3 reads TGTGCCAGCAGCTTAGTAGTGGGACAGGGAACTGAAAAACTGTTTTTT. Amino acids: CASSLVVGQGTEKLFF.

A remark on this clone: Germline and junction disagree at one end, which may indicate a read error. The J gene is TRBJ2-5, the V gene TRBV7-7, with a weak D call TRBD1 (5 bases). Germline CDR1 SSHAT, CDR2 FNYEAQ (reference sequence). This CDR3 region has 13 residues. CDR3 region: CASSFQGWETQYF. DNA of the CDR3: TGTGCTAGCAGCTTTCAGGGCTGGGAGACCCAGTACTTC.

The V gene is TRBV19, the J gene TRBJ1-6; 8 nucleotides match TRBD1. Per the germline V gene, CDR1 is LNHDA and CDR2 is SQIVND (reference sequence). The V and J ends lost 9 bases and 8 bases, in that order; junction bases with no gene match: 6. This CDR3 spans 13 amino acids. The CDR3 loop reads CASKGTGDSPLHF. CDR3 DNA sequence: TGTGCCAGCAAAGGGACAGGTGATTCACCCCTCCACTTT.

The CDR3: CSVDRDGYTF. Here the CDR3 DNA reads TGCAGCGTTGACCGAGATGGCTACACCTTC. The rearrangement uses TRBV29-1 and TRBJ1-2; the D is unclear. The CDR3 covers 10 residues. Germline V gene sequence: CDR1 SQVTM, CDR2 ANQGSEA. V lost 3 bases, J lost 6 bases, and 5 bases lay in between.

This chain connects TRBV6-6 to TRBJ1-5; tentatively, D is TRBD1 (5 bases). The CDR3 has 16 residues. The germline V gene has CDR1 MNHNY and CDR2 SVGAGI (reference sequence). V was cut by 0 bases and J by 3 bases, with 12 bases left in between. CDR3 sequence: CASSYSAGDANQPQHF. The CDR3, as DNA: TGTGCCAGCAGTTACTCCGCGGGGGACGCCAATCAGCCCCAGCATTTT.

The chain joins TRBV2 to TRBJ1-4, with 7 bases identical to TRBD1. CDR1 SNHLY and CDR2 FYNNEI come from the germline V gene. After removal of 4 bases from V and 10 bases from J, the junction contained 15 bases not matched to a gene. The CDR3 extends over 16 amino acids. The DNA of the CDR3 is TGTGCCAGCAGTGCGCTTACCGGGACAGCGAAGGGAAAACTGTTTTTT. This gives the protein CASSALTGTAKGKLFF.

The J gene is TRBJ1-1, the V gene TRBV15, with D possibly matching TRBD1 (5 bases). The CDR3 extends over 14 amino acids. V was clipped by 5 bases and J by 6 bases, with 16 bases between them. CDR1 and CDR2 from the germline V gene are LNHNV and YYDKDF (reference sequence). CDR3 region: CATSWGPGDAEAFF. CDR3 in DNA: TGTGCCACCAGCTGGGGACCGGGGGACGCTGAAGCTTTCTTT.

The chain carries TRBV18 and TRBJ2-3; possible D gene TRBD2, 6 bases. Germline CDR1 and CDR2: KGHSH and LQKENI. The CDR3 sequence is 15 residues long. Trimming stripped 3 bases from V and 1 base from J, with 11 bases between. The CDR3 region has the DNA TGTGCCAGCTCACCCGGGACTCTTGGCACAGATACGCAGTATTTT. Translated: CASSPGTLGTDTQYF.

The chain carries TRBV7-9 and TRBJ1-4, with D hard to call. The CDR3 totals 12 residues. From germline, CDR1 is SEHNR and CDR2 FQNEAQ (reference sequence). Trimming took off 9 bases at V and 7 bases at J, with 12 bases between the two ends. The CDR3 DNA sequence: TGTGCCAGTGCGGGATCCGCTGAAAAACTGTTTTTT. It translates to CASAGSAEKLFF.